Each of the 15 T cell receptor beta chains below was sequenced from the same sample in a study of beta chain features in type 1 diabetes. Expressed TCRB transcripts were sequenced because the isolated RNA had all been reverse transcribed beforehand. Sequencing was performed with immunoSEQ multiplex PCR; in TCRdb, only in-frame clones are kept and a portion is missing. The sample records 140,000 to 150,000 clones, around 50% being singletons. Sequenced sample: Tregs from blood. Receptors were obtained from a man aged 18 to 29 in good health.

The chain has TRBV7-3 and TRBJ2-5; 12 bases agree with TRBD2. The CDR3 covers 15 residues. Looked up from germline, CDR1 is SGHTA and CDR2 is FQGTGA. Unmatched junction bases numbered 8, after V lost 5 bases and J lost 7 bases. CDR3 amino acids: CASSLGLAGGGTQYF. The CDR3 DNA is TGTGCCAGCAGCCTTGGTCTAGCGGGAGGGGGGACCCAGTACTTC.

This clone showed up just a few times. V and J are TRBV19 and TRBJ1-1, with D perhaps matching TRBD1 (6 bases). Trimming pared 8 bases from V and 3 bases from J, leaving 13 bases between. This CDR3 region has 13 residues. From germline, CDR1 is LNHDA and CDR2 SQIVND (reference sequence). CDR3 DNA: TGTGCCAGTCAACCGGGGGGGCACACTGAAGCTTTCTTT. It specifies CASQPGGHTEAFF. The complete variable domain, with remaining parts taken from reference TRBV19 and TRBJ1-1, reads DGGITQSPKYLFRKEGQNVTLSCEQNLNHDAMYWYRQDPGQGLRLIYYSQIVNDFQKGDIAEGYSVSREKKESFPLTVTSAQKNPTAFYLCASQPGGHTEAFFGQGTRLTVV.

This sequence joins TRBV5-1 and TRBJ1-1; 8 positions agree with TRBD1. CDR1 SGHRS and CDR2 YFSETQ come from the germline V gene. With 4 bases clipped from V and 1 base from J, the junction kept 6 bases outside the gene matches. The CDR3 covers 15 residues. The CDR3 sequence: CASSLQGGANTEAFF. The CDR3 nucleotides read TGCGCCAGCAGCCTACAGGGGGGCGCGAACACTGAAGCTTTCTTT.

In its sample, this clone was seen once. The V and J genes are TRBV30 and TRBJ1-5, with TRBD1 as a possible D gene (6 bases). CDR1 and CDR2 (germline): GTSNPN, SVGIG (reference sequence). The length of the CDR3 is 12 residues. Trimming took off 4 bases at V and 3 bases at J, with 7 bases between the two ends. The CDR3 region is CAWTGDNQPQHF. The CDR3 DNA reads as TGTGCCTGGACAGGGGACAATCAGCCCCAGCATTTT.

This clone showed up just a few times. The chain is built from TRBV29-1 and TRBJ2-2, with a tentative D call TRBD1 (5 bases). CDR1 is SQVTM, CDR2 ANQGSEA, per germline. CDR3 length equals 13 residues. V was shortened by 7 bases and J by 1 base, with 10 bases between the two germline ends. Here the CDR3 reads CSADQGNTGELFF. The DNA of the CDR3 is TGCAGCGCGGATCAGGGGAACACCGGGGAGCTGTTTTTT.

This clone was counted only a few times. The rearrangement links TRBV28 to TRBJ2-2, with 9 bases that match TRBD2. The CDR3 is made up of 15 amino acids. Germline V gene lookup returns CDR1 MDHEN and CDR2 SYDVKM. J was trimmed by 6 bases and V by 3 bases; bases with no gene match: 5. CDR3 sequence: CASSFGGLAAGELFF. The CDR3 bases are TGTGCCAGCAGTTTTGGGGGACTAGCAGCCGGGGAGCTGTTTTTT.

The chain is built from TRBV25-1 and TRBJ1-1, with a possible D match to TRBD1 (5 bases). Germline CDR1 is MGHDK and CDR2 is SYGVNS. With 6 bases removed from V and 2 bases from J, the gap between germline ends came to 10 bases. This CDR3 is 13 amino acids long. This chain's CDR3 is CASRGQFNTEAFF. Written as DNA, the CDR3 is TGTGCCAGCAGAGGACAATTCAACACTGAAGCTTTCTTT.

This clone was detected a few times. The CDR3 sequence is CAYDGLGASGTGELFF. In nucleotides, the CDR3 is TGTGCCTACGATGGATTGGGAGCCTCGGGCACCGGGGAGCTGTTTTTT. The chain joins TRBV30 to TRBJ2-2; D is possibly TRBD2 (5 bases). V lost 7 bases and J lost 4, with 22 bases in between. The CDR3 totals 16 residues. CDR1 and CDR2 from the germline V gene are GTSNPN and SVGIG (reference sequence).

This clone turned up a few times. The chain has TRBV4-3 and TRBJ2-7; D unresolved. The CDR3 has 15 residues. The V end lost 1 base, the J end lost 3 bases, and 13 bases lay between the germline ends. Germline CDR1 reads LGHNA; CDR2 reads YSLEER. CDR3 in amino acids: CASSQAPNEVYEQYF. DNA of the CDR3: TGCGCCAGCAGCCAAGCCCCGAACGAGGTCTACGAGCAGTACTTC.

Only a few counts were recorded for this clone. The V and J genes are TRBV18 and TRBJ1-2; possibly TRBD1 for D (5 bases). The CDR3 spans 16 residues. Deletions cut 2 bases from V and 4 bases from J, with 17 bases between. Germline CDR1 reads KGHSH; CDR2 reads LQKENI. The CDR3 coding sequence is TGTGCCAGCTCACCAGGAACAGGTGGATATTTCTATGGCTACACCTTC. Amino acids: CASSPGTGGYFYGYTF.

CDR3 loop: CASSDRGVANYGYTF. Written as DNA, the CDR3 is TGTGCCAGCAGCGACAGGGGGGTCGCTAACTATGGCTACACCTTC. The chain recombines TRBV9 with TRBJ1-2, with 8 nucleotides matching TRBD1. V lost 3 bases and J lost 0; bases outside the gene matches: 4. Germline loops: CDR1 SGDLS, CDR2 YYNGEE. This CDR3 is 15 amino acids long.

V and J are TRBV10-3 and TRBJ2-5; 7 bases are a match to TRBD1. The end of the DNA fits TRBJ2-7 better, so the J call may be wrong. CDR1 is ENHRY, CDR2 SYGVKD, per germline. This CDR3 has 13 residues. For the CDR3, the DNA is TGTGCCATCACGACAGGGCGGTCGGGCGAGCAGTACTTC. Protein sequence: CAITTGRSGEQYF.

The V call is TRBV4-2, the J call TRBJ2-3; possibly TRBD2 for D (6 bases). CDR1 and CDR2 (germline): LGHNA, YNFKEQ. This CDR3 contains 16 residues. Trimming left V 1 base short and J 2 bases short, with 13 bases between. The CDR3 sequence: CASSQAGAVATDTQYF. The CDR3 bases are TGTGCCAGCAGCCAAGCGGGAGCGGTTGCCACAGATACGCAGTATTTT.

This clone was detected a few times. The genes are TRBV7-8 and TRBJ1-2; 7 positions agree with TRBD1. The trim removed 5 bases at V and 7 bases at J, leaving 13 bases unmatched. CDR1 SGHVS and CDR2 FQNEAQ come from the germline V gene. There are 15 residues in the CDR3. The CDR3 here is CASSPPGQRYIGYTF. In DNA form, the CDR3 reads TGTGCCAGCAGCCCACCGGGACAGCGGTATATTGGCTACACCTTC.

V is TRBV19 and J is TRBJ2-7, with 9 bases lining up with TRBD1. The V gene end was trimmed by 6 bases and the J gene end by 3 bases; junction bases not matched to a gene: 12. The germline CDR1 and CDR2 sequences are LNHDA and SQIVND (reference sequence). The CDR3 has 16 residues. The CDR3 DNA follows: TGTGCCAGTAGCCAATATAAGGGACAGGGAGTCTACGAGCAGTACTTC. It translates to CASSQYKGQGVYEQYF.